A single sample gave rise to the 10 T cell receptor beta chains below, sequenced in a study of T cells in Graves' hyperthyroidism and ophthalmopathy. Amplified regions were TCR beta CDR3 sequences from RNA transcripts. With the HTBI primer set, the TCR CDR3 went through a first round of RT-PCR. TCRdb re-called the multiplex PCR reads with MiXCR, one entry per CDR3 protein. The sample comprises around 350,000 distinct CDR3 sequences, about a sixth of which are singletons, and 34% rests with the top ten. Sequencing was done on a sample of blood. These receptors came from a woman in her 30s with Graves' hyperthyroidism that later progressed to Graves' ophthalmopathy.

Comment on this clonotype: At one of its ends the junction is not consistent with the germline gene, which may arise from a read error. The chain is built from TRBV29-1 and TRBJ2-7; D is uncertain. Germline V gene lookup returns CDR1 SQVTM and CDR2 ANQGSEA. The CDR3 extends over 11 amino acids. CDR3 protein: CSVVISCEQYF. The CDR3 nucleotides are TGCAGCGTTGTAATCTCCTGCGAGCAGTACTTC.

This clonotype was counted at least ten times. The V call is TRBV12-3 or TRBV12-4, the J call TRBJ2-5; D tentatively fits TRBD1 or TRBD2 (5 bases each). The CDR3 totals 12 residues. V shed 4 bases and J shed 5 bases, with 8 bases lying between them. The CDR3 protein is CASSWDGETQYF. DNA for the CDR3: TGTGCCAGCAGTTGGGACGGGGAGACCCAGTACTTC.

This clonotype was seen a handful of times. The chain joins TRBV3-1 to TRBJ2-2, with D perhaps TRBD1 (6 bases). CDR3 length: 18 amino acids. Trimming took off 2 bases at V and 2 bases at J, with 18 bases between the two ends. CDR1 is LGHDT, CDR2 YNNKEL, per germline (reference sequence). The CDR3 DNA reads as TGTGCCAGCAGCCAAATAAGAACAGGGAGAGTAAACACCGGGGAGCTGTTTTTT. It yields the protein CASSQIRTGRVNTGELFF.

This clonotype was detected only once. This sequence joins TRBV14 and TRBJ2-1, with 12 positions matching TRBD2. V was pared by 0 bases and J by 7 bases, with 7 bases of the junction left unmatched. The CDR3 has 17 residues. CDR1 is SGHDN and CDR2 is FVKESK in the germline V gene. DNA for the CDR3: TGTGCCAGCAGCCAAGAAGAGGGGACTAGCGGGTGGAATGAGCAGTTCTTC. It translates to CASSQEEGTSGWNEQFF.

This clonotype was picked up many times. The V call is TRBV29-1, the J call TRBJ2-3; 7 positions agree with TRBD2. This CDR3 contains 15 residues. With 8 bases clipped from V and 1 base from J, the junction kept 12 bases outside the gene matches. Germline CDR1 is SQVTM and CDR2 is ANQGSEA. The CDR3 reads CSSGVSGDRTDTQYF. The CDR3 bases are TGCAGCTCGGGGGTAAGCGGGGACCGCACAGATACGCAGTATTTT.

This clonotype showed up just a few times. The V and J genes are TRBV19 and TRBJ1-3; D not certain. Between the trimmed V and J ends, which lost 3 bases and 0 bases, there was a span of 15 bases. The germline gives CDR1 LNHDA, CDR2 SQIVND (reference sequence). The CDR3 spans 17 residues. CDR3 sequence (DNA): TGTGCCAGTAGTATGACCACCTCCGCCCGCTCTGGAAACACCATATATTTT. It is translated as CASSMTTSARSGNTIYF.

The V and J genes are TRBV5-6 and TRBJ2-4; D ambiguous. Germline values: CDR1 SGHDT, CDR2 YYEEEE. The CDR3 consists of 12 residues. With 0 bases removed from V and 8 bases from J, the gap between germline ends came to 6 bases. The CDR3 reads CASSLVPDIQYF. CDR3 sequence (DNA): TGTGCCAGCAGCTTGGTTCCGGACATTCAGTACTTC.

This clonotype was found many times. V and J are TRBV28 and TRBJ2-3; 14 nucleotides match TRBD2. Germline-derived CDR1 and CDR2 are MDHEN and SYDVKM. The CDR3 runs to 15 residues. J lost 6 bases, V lost 4 bases, and 3 bases had no gene match. CDR3 in amino acids: CASSWTSGRRDTQYF. Here the CDR3 DNA reads TGTGCCAGCAGTTGGACTAGCGGGAGGAGGGATACGCAGTATTTT.

This clonotype appeared many times. The V call is TRBV7-9, the J call TRBJ1-1, with a tentative D call TRBD1 (5 bases). The CDR3 contains 12 residues. Germline V lookup: CDR1 SEHNR, CDR2 FQNEAQ (reference sequence). Trimming pared 3 bases from V and 4 bases from J, leaving 6 bases between. This CDR3 reads CASSLGPTEAFF. CDR3 coding DNA: TGTGCCAGCAGCTTGGGGCCCACTGAAGCTTTCTTT.

The sample holds many counts of this clonotype. The gene calls are TRBV7-9 and TRBJ2-6; the match to TRBD2 covers 8 bases. The CDR3 covers 20 residues. The ends lost 3 bases at V and 0 bases at J; junction bases unmatched: 13. Germline-derived CDR1 and CDR2 are SEHNR and FQNEAQ (reference sequence). Written as DNA, the CDR3 is TGTGCCAGCAGCTTGGGCGTAAGGGGACTAGAAGGCTCTGGGGCCAACGTCCTGACTTTC. It encodes CASSLGVRGLEGSGANVLTF.